The clone carrying this TCR beta chain rates as medium-sized. What it binds is unknown. The record originates from a study of immune heterogeneity within non-small cell lung tumors. Background on the study: The composition of the tumors was a handful of squamous cell carcinomas, under twelve non-squamous carcinomas and 1 not otherwise specified. Broader study findings: Multiple tumor sites within a patient showed recurrence of identical dominant CDR3 beta clonotypes; site-unique high-frequency clones were present as well.

The CDR3 totals 14 residues. Trimming cost V 6 bases and J 5 bases, with 19 bases left between them. Germline CDR1 and CDR2: DFQATT and SNEGSKA (reference sequence). Each sample used approximately 570 ng of genomic DNA from bulk tumor tissue. Biopsy collection occurred during surgery, with several far-apart biopsies per primary tumor. Surgery that was curative in intent was performed on patients with untreated, newly diagnosed non-small cell lung cancer. Patients newly diagnosed with non-small cell lung cancer and having curative-intent surgery served as donors. Multiplex PCR with 32 V and 13 J primers amplified TCR beta CDR3. Each CDR3 protein gets one entry after TCRdb re-called the multiplex PCR reads with MiXCR. The sample carries more than 10,000 distinct CDR3 sequences, roughly 26% recorded once.

The rearrangement links TRBV20-1 to TRBJ2-5; D is perhaps TRBD1 or TRBD2 (5 bases each). The sequence was obtained from a man aged 45 to 65 with non-small cell lung cancer. Input material: lung tumor tissue. CDR3 nucleotide sequence: TGCAGTGCCCGGATCGGGGCCCTCAAGGAGACCCAGTACTTC. Translated, it gives CSARIGALKETQYF.